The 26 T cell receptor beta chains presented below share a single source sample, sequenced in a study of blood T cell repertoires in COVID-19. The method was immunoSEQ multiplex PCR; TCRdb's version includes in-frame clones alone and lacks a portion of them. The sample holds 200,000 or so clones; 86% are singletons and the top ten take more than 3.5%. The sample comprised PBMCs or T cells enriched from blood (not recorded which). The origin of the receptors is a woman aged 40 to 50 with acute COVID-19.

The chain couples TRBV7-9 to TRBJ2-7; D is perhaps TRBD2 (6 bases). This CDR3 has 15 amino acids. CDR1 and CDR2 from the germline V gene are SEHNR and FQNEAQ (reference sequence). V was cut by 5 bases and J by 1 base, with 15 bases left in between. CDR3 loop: CASSPRGRGSYEQYF. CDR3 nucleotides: TGTGCCAGCAGCCCTCGAGGACGGGGGTCCTACGAGCAGTACTTC.

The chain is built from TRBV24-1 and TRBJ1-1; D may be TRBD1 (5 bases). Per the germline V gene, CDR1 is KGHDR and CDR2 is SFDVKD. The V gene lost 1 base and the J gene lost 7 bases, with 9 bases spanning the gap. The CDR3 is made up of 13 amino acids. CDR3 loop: CATSDFTGDEAFF. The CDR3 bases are TGTGCCACCAGTGATTTTACGGGGGATGAAGCTTTCTTT.

The CDR3 DNA reads as TGTGCCAGTAGTAACTGGGACAGGGGTAACTATGGCTACACCTTC. This sequence encodes CASSNWDRGNYGYTF. The chain employs TRBV19 and TRBJ1-2; 10 nucleotides line up with TRBD1. The CDR3 runs to 15 residues. Germline lookup yields CDR1 LNHDA and CDR2 SQIVND (reference sequence). The J segment lost 1 base and the V segment lost 4 bases, leaving 3 bases of the junction unmatched.

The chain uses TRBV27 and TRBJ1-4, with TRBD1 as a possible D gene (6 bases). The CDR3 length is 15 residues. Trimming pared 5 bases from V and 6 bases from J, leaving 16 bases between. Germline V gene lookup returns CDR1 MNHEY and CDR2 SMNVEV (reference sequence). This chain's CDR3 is CASSTIGGRDEKLFF. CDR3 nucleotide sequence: TGTGCCAGCAGTACCATAGGGGGACGGGATGAAAAACTGTTTTTT. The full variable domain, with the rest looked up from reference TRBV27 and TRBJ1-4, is EAQVTQNPRYLITVTGKKLTVTCSQNMNHEYMSWYRQDPGLGLRQIYYSMNVEVTDKGDVPEGYKVSRKEKRNFPLILESPSPNQTSLYFCASSTIGGRDEKLFFGSGTQLSVL.

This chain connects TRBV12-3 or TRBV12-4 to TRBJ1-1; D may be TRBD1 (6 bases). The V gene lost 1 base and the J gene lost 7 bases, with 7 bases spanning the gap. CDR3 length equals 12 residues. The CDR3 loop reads CASSLGGREAFF. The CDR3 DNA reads TGTGCCAGCAGTTTAGGGGGGCGTGAAGCTTTCTTT.

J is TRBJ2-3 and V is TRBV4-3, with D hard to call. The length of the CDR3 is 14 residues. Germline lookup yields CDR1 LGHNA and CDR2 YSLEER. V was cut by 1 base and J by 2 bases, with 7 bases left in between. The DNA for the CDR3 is TGCGCCAGCAGCCAAGGAGCCGACACAGATACGCAGTATTTT. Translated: CASSQGADTDTQYF.

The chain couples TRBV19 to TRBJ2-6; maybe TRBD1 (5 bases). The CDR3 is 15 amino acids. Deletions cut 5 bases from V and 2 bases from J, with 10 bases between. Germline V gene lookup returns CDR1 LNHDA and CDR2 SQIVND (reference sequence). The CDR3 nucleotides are TGTGCCAGTAGTTTAGCAGGGACTGGGGCCAACGTCCTGACTTTC. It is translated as CASSLAGTGANVLTF.

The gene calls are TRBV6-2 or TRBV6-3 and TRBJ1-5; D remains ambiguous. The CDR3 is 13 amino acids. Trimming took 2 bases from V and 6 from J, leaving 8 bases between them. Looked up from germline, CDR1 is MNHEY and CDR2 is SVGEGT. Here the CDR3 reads CASSYALLQPQHF. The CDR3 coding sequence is TGTGCCAGCAGTTACGCACTACTTCAGCCCCAGCATTTT.

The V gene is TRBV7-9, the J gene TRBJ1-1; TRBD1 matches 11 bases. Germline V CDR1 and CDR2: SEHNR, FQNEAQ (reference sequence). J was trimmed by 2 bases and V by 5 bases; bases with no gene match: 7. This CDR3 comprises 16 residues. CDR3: CASSVGQGASNTEAFF. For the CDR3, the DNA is TGTGCCAGCAGCGTAGGACAGGGGGCGAGTAACACTGAAGCTTTCTTT.

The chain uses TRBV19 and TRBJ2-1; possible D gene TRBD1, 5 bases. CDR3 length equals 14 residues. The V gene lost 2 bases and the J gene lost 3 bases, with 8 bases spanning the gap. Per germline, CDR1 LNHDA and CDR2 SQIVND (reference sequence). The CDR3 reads CASSINQGYNEQFF. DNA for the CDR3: TGTGCCAGTAGTATAAATCAGGGCTACAATGAGCAGTTCTTC.

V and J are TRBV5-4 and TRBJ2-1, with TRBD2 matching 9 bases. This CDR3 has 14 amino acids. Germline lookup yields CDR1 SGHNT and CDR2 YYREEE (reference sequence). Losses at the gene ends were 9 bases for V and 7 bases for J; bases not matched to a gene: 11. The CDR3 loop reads CAINHAGGPNEQFF. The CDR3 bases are TGTGCCATAAACCACGCGGGGGGGCCTAATGAGCAGTTCTTC.

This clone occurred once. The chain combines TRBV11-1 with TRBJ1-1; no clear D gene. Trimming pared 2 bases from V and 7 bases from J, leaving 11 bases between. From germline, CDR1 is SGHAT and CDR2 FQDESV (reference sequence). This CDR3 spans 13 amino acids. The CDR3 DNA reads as TGTGCCAGCAGCTTAAGAGAGATGAGTGAAGCTTTCTTT. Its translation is CASSLREMSEAFF.

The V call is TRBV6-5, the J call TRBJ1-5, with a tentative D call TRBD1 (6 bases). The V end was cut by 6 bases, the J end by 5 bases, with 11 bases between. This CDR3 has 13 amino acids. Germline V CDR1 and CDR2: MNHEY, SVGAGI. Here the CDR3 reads CASRYHRDQPQHF. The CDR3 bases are TGTGCCAGCAGATATCACAGGGATCAGCCCCAGCATTTT.

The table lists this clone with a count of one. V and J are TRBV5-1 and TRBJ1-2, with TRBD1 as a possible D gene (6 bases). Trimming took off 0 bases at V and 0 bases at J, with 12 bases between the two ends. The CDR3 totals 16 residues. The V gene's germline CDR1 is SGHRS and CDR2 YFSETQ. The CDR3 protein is CASSLDWPGANYGYTF. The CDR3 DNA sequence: TGCGCCAGCAGCTTGGACTGGCCAGGGGCTAACTATGGCTACACCTTC.

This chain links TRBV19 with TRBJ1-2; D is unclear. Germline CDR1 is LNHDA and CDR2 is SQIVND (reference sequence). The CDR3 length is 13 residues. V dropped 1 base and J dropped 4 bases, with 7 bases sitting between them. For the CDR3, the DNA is TGTGCCAGTAGTATAGGGTTCGGCTATGGCTACACCTTC. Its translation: CASSIGFGYGYTF.

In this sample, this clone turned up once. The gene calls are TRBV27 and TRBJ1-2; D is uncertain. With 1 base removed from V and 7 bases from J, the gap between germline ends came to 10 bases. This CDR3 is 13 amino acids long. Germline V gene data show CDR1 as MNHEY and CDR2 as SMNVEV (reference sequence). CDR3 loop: CASSLYPPGGYTF. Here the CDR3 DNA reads TGTGCCAGCAGTTTATACCCCCCCGGTGGCTACACCTTC.

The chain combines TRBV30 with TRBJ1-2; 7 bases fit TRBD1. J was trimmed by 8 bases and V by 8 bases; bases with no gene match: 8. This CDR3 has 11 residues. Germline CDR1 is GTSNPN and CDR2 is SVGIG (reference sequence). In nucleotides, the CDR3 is TGTGCCGGACGACAGGGTCCCGGCTACACCTTC. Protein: CAGRQGPGYTF.

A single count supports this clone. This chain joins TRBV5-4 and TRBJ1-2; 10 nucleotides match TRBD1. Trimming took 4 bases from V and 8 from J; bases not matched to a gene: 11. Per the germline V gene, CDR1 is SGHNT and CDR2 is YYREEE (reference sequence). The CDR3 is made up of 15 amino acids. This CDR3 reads CASSRPGQGRGGYTF. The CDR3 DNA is TGTGCCAGCAGCCGTCCGGGACAGGGGAGGGGAGGCTACACCTTC.

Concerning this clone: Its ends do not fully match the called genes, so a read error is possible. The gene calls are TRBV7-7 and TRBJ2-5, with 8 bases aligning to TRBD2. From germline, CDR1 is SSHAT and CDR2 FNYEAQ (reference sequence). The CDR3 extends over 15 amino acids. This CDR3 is CASSSSGGFQETQYF. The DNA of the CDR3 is TGTGCTAGCAGCTCAAGCGGGGGTTTCCAAGAGACCCAGTACTTC.

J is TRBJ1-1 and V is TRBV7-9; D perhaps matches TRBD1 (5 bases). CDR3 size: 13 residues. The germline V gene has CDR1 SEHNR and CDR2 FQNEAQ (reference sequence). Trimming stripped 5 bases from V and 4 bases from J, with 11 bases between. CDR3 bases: TGTGCCAGCAGCCCCATGGGGGGCACTGAAGCTTTCTTT. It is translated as CASSPMGGTEAFF.

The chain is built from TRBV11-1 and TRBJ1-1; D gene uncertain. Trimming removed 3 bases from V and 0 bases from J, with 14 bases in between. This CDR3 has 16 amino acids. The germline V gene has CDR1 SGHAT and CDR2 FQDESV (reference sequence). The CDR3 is CASSLGWAELNTEAFF. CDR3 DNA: TGTGCCAGCAGCTTGGGTTGGGCAGAATTGAACACTGAAGCTTTCTTT.

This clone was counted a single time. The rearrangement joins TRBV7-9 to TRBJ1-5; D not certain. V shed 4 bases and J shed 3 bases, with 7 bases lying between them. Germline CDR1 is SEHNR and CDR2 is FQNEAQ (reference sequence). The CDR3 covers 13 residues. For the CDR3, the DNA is TGTGCCAGCAGCTCGGAGGCCAATCAGCCCCAGCATTTT. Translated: CASSSEANQPQHF.

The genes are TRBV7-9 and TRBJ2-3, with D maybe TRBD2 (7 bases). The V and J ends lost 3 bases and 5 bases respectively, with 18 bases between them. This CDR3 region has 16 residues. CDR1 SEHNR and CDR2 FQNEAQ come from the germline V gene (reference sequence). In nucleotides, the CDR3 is TGTGCCAGCAGCTTGAGAGGGGGGGCCTGGAGAGATACGCAGTATTTT. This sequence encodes CASSLRGGAWRDTQYF.

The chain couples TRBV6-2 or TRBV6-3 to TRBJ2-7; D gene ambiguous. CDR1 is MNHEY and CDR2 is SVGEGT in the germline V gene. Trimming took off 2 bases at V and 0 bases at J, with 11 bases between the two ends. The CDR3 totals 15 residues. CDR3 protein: CASSYTQPGSYEQYF. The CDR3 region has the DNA TGTGCCAGCAGTTACACCCAACCGGGCTCCTACGAGCAGTACTTC.

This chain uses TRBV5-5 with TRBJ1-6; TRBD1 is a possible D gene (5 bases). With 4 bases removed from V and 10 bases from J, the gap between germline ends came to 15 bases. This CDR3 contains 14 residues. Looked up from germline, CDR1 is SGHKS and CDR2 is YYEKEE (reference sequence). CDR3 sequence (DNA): TGTGCCAGCAGCCCTACAGACAGCCGATCACCCCTCCACTTT. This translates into CASSPTDSRSPLHF.

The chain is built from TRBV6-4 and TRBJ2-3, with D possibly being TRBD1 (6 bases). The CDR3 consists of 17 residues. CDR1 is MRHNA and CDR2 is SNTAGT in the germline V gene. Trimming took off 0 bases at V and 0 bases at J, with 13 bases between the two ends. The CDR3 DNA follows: TGTGCCAGCAGTGACTCGTTTAAGAGGGGGAGCACAGATACGCAGTATTTT. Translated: CASSDSFKRGSTDTQYF.